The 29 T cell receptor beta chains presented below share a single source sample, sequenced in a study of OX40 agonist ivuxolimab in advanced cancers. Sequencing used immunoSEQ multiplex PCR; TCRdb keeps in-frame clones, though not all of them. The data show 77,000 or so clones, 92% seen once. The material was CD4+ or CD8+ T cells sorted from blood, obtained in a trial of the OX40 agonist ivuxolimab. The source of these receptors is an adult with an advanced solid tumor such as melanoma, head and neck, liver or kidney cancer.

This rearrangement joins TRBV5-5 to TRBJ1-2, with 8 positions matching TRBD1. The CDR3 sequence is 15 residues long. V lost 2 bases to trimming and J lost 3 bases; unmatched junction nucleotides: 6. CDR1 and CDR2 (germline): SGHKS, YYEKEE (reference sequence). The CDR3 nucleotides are TGTGCCAGCAGCTTAAGACAGGGGTACGACTATGGCTACACCTTC. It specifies CASSLRQGYDYGYTF.

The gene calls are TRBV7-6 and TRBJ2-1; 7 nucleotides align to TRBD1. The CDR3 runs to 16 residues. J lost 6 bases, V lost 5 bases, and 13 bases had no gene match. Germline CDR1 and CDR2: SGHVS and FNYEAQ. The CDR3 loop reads CASSPYRGDIVNEQFF. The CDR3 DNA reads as TGTGCCAGCAGCCCTTACAGGGGTGACATTGTCAATGAGCAGTTCTTC.

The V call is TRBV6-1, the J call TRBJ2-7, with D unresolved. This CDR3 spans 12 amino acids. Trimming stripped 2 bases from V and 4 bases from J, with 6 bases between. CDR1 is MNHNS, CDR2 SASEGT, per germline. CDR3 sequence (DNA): TGTGCCAGCAGTGAATGGGGTTACGAGCAGTACTTC. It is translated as CASSEWGYEQYF.

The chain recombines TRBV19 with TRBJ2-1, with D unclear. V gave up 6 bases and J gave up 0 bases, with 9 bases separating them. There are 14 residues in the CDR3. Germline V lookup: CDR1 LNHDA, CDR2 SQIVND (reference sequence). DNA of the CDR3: TGTGCCAGTAGACTGACTGACTCCTACAATGAGCAGTTCTTC. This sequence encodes CASRLTDSYNEQFF.

The CDR3: CASSGGVAVFYGYTF. CDR3 coding DNA: TGTGCCAGTAGTGGCGGGGTAGCAGTCTTCTATGGCTACACCTTC. This sequence joins TRBV19 and TRBJ1-2; no clear D. CDR1 LNHDA and CDR2 SQIVND come from the germline V gene (reference sequence). Trimming cost V 5 bases and J 4 bases, with 17 bases left between them. This CDR3 comprises 15 residues.

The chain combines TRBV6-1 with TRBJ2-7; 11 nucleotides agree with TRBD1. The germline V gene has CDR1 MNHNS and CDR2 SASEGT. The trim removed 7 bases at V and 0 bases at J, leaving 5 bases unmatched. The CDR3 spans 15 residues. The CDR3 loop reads CASTGQGAFSYEQYF. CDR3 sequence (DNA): TGTGCCAGCACCGGACAGGGGGCATTCTCCTACGAGCAGTACTTC.

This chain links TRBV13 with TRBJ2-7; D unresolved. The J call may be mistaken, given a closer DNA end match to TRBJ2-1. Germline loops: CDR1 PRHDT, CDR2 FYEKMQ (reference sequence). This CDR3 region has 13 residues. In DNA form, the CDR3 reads TGTGCCAGCAGCTTAGTACTGAACAATGAGCAGTTCTTC. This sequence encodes CASSLVLNNEQFF.

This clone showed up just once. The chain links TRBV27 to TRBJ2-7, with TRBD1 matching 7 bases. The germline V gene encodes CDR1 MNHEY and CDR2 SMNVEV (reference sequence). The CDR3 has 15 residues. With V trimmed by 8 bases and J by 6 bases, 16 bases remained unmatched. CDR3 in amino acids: CASGSLSGDSSEQYF. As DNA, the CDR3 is TGTGCCAGCGGATCCCTATCAGGGGACAGTTCCGAGCAGTACTTC.

CDR3 region: CASSPVTDTQYF. The CDR3 DNA is TGTGCCAGTTCGCCCGTCACAGATACGCAGTATTTT. The chain has TRBV25-1 and TRBJ2-3; unclear D gene. The CDR3 sequence is 12 residues long. CDR1 and CDR2 (germline): MGHDK, SYGVNS. Trimming removed 9 bases at V and 2 bases at J, with 9 bases between.

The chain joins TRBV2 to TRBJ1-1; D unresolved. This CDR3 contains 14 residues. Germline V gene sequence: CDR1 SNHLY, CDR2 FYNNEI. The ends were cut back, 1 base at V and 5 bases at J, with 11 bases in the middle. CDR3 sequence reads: CASSEEWANTEAFF. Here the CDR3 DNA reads TGTGCCAGCAGTGAAGAATGGGCCAATACTGAAGCTTTCTTT.

For the CDR3, the DNA is TGTGCCAGCAGCCGGACTAGCGGGGGGCCGAACACCGGGGAGCTGTTTTTT. Its protein is CASSRTSGGPNTGELFF. J is TRBJ2-2 and V is TRBV11-2, with TRBD2 identical over 14 bases. V gave up 5 bases and J gave up 0 bases; unmatched junction bases: 2. The V gene's germline CDR1 is SGHAT and CDR2 FQNNGV. This CDR3 contains 17 residues.

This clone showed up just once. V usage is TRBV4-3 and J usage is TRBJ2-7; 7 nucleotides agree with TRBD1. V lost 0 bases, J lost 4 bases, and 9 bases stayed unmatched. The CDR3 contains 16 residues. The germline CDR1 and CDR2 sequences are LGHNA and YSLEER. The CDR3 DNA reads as TGCGCCAGCAGCCAAGACGTGGCAGGGGGTAGATACGAGCAGTACTTC. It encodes CASSQDVAGGRYEQYF.

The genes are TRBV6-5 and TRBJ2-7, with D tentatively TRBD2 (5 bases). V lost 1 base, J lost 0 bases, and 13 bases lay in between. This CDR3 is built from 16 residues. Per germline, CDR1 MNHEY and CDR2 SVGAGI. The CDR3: CASSYFPDGDSYEQYF. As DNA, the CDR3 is TGTGCCAGCAGTTACTTCCCAGACGGGGACTCCTACGAGCAGTACTTC.

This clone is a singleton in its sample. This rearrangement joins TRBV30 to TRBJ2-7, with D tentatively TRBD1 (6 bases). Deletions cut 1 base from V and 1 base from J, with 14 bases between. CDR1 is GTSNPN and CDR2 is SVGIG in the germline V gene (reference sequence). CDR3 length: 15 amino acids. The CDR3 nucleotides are TGTGCCTGGAGTGGGGACGCAGGGGTTTCCTACGAGCAGTACTTC. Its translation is CAWSGDAGVSYEQYF.

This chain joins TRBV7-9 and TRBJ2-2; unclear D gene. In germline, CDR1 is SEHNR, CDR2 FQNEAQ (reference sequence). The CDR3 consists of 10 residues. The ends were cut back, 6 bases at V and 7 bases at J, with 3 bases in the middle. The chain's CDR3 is CASRGGELFF. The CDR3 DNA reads TGTGCCAGCAGGGGCGGGGAGCTGTTTTTT.

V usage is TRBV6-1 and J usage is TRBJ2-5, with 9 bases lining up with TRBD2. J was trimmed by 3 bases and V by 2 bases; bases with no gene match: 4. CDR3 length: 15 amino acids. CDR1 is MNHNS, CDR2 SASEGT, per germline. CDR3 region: CASSETVAGEETQYF. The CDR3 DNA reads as TGTGCCAGCAGTGAAACAGTAGCGGGGGAAGAGACCCAGTACTTC.

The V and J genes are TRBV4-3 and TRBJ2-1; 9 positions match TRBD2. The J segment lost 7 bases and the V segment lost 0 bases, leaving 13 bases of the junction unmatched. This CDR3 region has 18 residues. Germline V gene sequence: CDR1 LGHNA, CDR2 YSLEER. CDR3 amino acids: CASSQERTVVAGANEQFF. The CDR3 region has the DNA TGCGCCAGCAGCCAAGAACGGACTGTGGTAGCGGGGGCTAATGAGCAGTTCTTC.

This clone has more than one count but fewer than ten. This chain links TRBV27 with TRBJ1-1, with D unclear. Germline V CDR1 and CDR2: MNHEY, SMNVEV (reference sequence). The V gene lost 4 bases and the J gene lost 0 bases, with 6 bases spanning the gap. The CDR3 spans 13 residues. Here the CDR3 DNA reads TGTGCCAGCAGTTATTGGGTGAACACTGAAGCTTTCTTT. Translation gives CASSYWVNTEAFF.

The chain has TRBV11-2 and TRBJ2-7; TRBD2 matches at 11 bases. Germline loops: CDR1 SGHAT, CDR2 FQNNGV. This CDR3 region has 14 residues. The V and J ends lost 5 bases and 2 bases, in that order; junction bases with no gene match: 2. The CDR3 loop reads CASSPGLAAYEQYF. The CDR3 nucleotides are TGTGCCAGCAGCCCGGGACTAGCGGCCTACGAGCAGTACTTC.

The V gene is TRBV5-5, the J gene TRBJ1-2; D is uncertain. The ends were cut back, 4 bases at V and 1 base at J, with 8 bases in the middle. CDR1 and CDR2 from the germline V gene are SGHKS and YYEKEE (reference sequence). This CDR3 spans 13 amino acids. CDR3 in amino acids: CASSLAVNYGYTF. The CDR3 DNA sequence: TGTGCCAGCAGCCTGGCAGTTAACTATGGCTACACCTTC.

Written as DNA, the CDR3 is TGTGCCAGCAGTTACGCTGAACACTACGAGCAGTACTTC. This encodes CASSYAEHYEQYF. This sequence joins TRBV6-6 and TRBJ2-7; the D is unclear. Germline-derived CDR1 and CDR2 are MNHNY and SVGAGI (reference sequence). This CDR3 spans 13 amino acids. V was shortened by 2 bases and J by 3 bases, with 8 bases between the two germline ends.

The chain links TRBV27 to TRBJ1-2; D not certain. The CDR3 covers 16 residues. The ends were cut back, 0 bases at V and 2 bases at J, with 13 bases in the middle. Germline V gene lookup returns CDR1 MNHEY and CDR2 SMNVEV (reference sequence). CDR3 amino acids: CASSLSPLGSNYGYTF. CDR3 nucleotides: TGTGCCAGCAGTTTATCCCCCCTGGGGTCCAACTATGGCTACACCTTC.

The CDR3 sequence: CASSQDRLVYEQYF. The CDR3 nucleotides read TGCGCCAGCAGCCAAGACAGGCTAGTCTACGAGCAGTACTTC. The chain couples TRBV4-3 to TRBJ2-7; D is ambiguous. Trimming took off 0 bases at V and 3 bases at J, with 9 bases between the two ends. Looked up from germline, CDR1 is LGHNA and CDR2 is YSLEER. The CDR3 extends over 14 amino acids.

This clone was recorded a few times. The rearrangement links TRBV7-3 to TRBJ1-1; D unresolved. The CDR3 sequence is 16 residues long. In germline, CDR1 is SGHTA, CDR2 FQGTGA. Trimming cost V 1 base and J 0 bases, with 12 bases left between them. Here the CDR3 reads CASSLIRTRMNTEAFF. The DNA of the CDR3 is TGTGCCAGCAGCTTAATCCGAACCCGCATGAACACTGAAGCTTTCTTT.

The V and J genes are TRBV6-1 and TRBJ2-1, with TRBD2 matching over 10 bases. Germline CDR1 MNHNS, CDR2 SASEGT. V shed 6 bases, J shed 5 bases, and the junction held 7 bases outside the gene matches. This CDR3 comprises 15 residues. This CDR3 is CASRVSGGVNNEQFF. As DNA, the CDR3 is TGTGCCAGCAGGGTCAGCGGGGGGGTGAACAATGAGCAGTTCTTC.

The CDR3 bases are TGTGCCAGTAGTACGACAGGGTCGGGCACTGAAGCTTTCTTT. It specifies CASSTTGSGTEAFF. This rearrangement joins TRBV19 to TRBJ1-1; TRBD1 agrees at 7 bases. Germline V lookup: CDR1 LNHDA, CDR2 SQIVND (reference sequence). The CDR3 sequence is 14 residues long. With 4 bases clipped from V and 4 bases from J, the junction kept 6 bases outside the gene matches. Full variable domain (outside the CDR3, taken from reference TRBV19 and TRBJ1-1): DGGITQSPKYLFRKEGQNVTLSCEQNLNHDAMYWYRQDPGQGLRLIYYSQIVNDFQKGDIAEGYSVSREKKESFPLTVTSAQKNPTAFYLCASSTTGSGTEAFFGQGTRLTVV.

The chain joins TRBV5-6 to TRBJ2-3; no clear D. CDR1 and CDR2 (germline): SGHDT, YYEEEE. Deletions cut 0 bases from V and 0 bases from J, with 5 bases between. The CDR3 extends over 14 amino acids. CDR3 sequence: CASSLGASTDTQYF. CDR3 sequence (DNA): TGTGCCAGCAGCTTGGGGGCGAGCACAGATACGCAGTATTTT.

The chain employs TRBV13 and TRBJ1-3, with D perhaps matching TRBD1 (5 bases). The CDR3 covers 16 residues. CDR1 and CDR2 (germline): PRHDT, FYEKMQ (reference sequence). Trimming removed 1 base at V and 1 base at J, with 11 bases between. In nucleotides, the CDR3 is TGTGCCAGCAGCTTAGATACAGGCCCGTCTGGAAACACCATATATTTT. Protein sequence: CASSLDTGPSGNTIYF.

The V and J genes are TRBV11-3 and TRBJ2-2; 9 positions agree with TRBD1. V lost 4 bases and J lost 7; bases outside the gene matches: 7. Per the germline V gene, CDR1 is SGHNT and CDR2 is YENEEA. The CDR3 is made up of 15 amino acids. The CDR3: CASSSDRGVSGELFF. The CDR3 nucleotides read TGTGCCAGCAGCTCCGACAGGGGGGTTAGCGGGGAGCTGTTTTTT.